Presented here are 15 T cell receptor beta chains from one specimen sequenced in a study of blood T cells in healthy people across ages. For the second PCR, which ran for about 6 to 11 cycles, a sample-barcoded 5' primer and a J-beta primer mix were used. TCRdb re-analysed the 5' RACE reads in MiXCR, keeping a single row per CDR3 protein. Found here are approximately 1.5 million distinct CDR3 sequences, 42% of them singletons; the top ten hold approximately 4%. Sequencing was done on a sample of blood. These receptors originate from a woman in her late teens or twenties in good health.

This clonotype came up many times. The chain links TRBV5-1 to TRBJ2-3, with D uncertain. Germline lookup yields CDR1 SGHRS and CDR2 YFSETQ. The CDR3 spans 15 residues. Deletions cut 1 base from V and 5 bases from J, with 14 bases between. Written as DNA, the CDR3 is TGCGCCAGCAGCTTGATTGAACCTAGGGTAGATACGCAGTATTTT. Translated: CASSLIEPRVDTQYF.

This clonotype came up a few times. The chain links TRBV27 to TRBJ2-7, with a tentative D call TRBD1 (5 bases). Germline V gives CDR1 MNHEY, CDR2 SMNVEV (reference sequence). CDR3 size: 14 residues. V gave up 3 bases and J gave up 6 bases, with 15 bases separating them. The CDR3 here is CASSFQKGSGEQYF. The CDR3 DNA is TGTGCCAGCAGTTTCCAAAAGGGGTCGGGCGAGCAGTACTTC.

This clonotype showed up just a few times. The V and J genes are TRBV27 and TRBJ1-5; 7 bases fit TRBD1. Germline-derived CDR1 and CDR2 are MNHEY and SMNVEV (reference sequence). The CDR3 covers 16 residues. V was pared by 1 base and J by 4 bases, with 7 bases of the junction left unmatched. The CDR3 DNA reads TGTGCCAGCAGTTTATACGCGGCAGGGGGTAATCAGCCCCAGCATTTT. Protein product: CASSLYAAGGNQPQHF.

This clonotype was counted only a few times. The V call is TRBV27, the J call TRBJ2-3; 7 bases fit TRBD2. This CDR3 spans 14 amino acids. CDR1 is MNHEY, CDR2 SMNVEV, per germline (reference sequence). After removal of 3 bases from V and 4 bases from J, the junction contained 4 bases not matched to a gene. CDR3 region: CASSLGSGADTQYF. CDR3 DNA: TGTGCCAGCAGTTTGGGCAGCGGGGCAGATACGCAGTATTTT.

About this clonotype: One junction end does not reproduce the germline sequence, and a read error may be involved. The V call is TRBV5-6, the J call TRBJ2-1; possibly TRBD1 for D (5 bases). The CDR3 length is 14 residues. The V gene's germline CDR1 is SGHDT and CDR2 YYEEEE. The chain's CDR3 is CASSLDTSNNEQFF. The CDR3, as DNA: TGTGCCAGCAGTTTGGACACGTCAAACAATGAGCAGTTCTTC.

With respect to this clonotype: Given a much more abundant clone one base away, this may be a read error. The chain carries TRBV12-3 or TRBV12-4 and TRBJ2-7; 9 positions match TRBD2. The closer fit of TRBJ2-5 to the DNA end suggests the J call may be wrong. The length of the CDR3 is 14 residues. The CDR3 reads CVSSPGLALETQYF. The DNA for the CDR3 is TGTGTCAGCAGTCCGGGACTAGCTCTAGAGACCCAGTACTTC.

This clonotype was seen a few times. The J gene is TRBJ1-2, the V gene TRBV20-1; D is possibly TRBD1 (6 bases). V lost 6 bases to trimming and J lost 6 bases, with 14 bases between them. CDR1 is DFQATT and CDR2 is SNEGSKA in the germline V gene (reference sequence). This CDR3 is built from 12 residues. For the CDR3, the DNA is TGCAGTGCGGTCGGGACACCAAATGGCTACACCTTC. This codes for CSAVGTPNGYTF.

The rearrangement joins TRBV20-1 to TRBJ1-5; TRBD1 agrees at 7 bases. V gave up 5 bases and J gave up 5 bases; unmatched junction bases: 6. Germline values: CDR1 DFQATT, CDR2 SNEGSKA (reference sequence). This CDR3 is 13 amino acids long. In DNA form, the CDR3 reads TGCAGTGCTTTCCGGGACAGTGATCAGCCCCAGCATTTT. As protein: CSAFRDSDQPQHF.

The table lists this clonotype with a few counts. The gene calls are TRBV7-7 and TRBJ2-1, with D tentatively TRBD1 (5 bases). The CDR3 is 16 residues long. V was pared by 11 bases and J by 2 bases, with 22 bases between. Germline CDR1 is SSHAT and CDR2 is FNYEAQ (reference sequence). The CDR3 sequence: CALAKGKDIAYNEQFF. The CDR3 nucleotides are TGTGCCTTGGCCAAGGGGAAGGATATAGCCTACAATGAGCAGTTCTTC.

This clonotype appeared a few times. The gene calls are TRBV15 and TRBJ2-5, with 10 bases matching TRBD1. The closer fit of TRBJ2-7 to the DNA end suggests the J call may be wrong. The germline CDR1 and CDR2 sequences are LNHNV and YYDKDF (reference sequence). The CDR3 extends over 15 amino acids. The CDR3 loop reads CATSNLGQGRSEQYF. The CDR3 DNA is TGTGCCACCAGCAACTTGGGACAGGGGAGAAGCGAGCAGTACTTC.

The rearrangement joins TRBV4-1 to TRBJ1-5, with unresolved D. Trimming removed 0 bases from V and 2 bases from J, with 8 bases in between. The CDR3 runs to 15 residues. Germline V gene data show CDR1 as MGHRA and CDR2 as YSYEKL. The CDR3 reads CASSQDPQGNQPQHF. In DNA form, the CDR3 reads TGCGCCAGCAGCCAAGATCCGCAGGGCAATCAGCCCCAGCATTTT.

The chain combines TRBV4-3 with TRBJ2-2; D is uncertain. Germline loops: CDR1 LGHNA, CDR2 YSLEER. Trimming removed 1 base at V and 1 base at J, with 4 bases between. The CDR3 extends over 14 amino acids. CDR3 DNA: TGCGCCAGCAGCCAAGTTAAGAACACCGGGGAGCTGTTTTTT. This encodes CASSQVKNTGELFF.

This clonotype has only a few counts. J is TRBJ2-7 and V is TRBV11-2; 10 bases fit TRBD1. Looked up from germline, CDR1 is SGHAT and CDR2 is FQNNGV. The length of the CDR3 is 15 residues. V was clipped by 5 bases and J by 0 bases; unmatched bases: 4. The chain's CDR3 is CASSVTGGLSYEQYF. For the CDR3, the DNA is TGTGCCAGCAGCGTGACAGGGGGCCTCTCCTACGAGCAGTACTTC.

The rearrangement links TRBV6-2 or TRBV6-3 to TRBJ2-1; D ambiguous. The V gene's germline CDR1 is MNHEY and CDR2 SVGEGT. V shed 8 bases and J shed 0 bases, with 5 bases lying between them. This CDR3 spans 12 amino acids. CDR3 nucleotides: TGTGCCAGCGAGAGCTCCTACAATGAGCAGTTCTTC. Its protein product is CASESSYNEQFF.

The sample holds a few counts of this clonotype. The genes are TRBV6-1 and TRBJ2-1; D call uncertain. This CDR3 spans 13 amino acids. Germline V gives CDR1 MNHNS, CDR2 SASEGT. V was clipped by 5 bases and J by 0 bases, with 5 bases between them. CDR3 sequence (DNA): TGTGCCAGCAGTCCTTTCTCCTACAATGAGCAGTTCTTC. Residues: CASSPFSYNEQFF.